One and the same sample provided the 24 T cell receptor beta chains below, sequenced in a study of cytomegalovirus exposure and HLA in healthy donors. The PCR ran on 60 Vbeta and 13 Jbeta primers. Sequencing was performed with immunoSEQ multiplex PCR; in TCRdb, only in-frame clones are kept and a portion is missing. The sample contains approximately 120,000 clones, about 81% of which appear only once. What was sequenced was PBMCs. Receptors were obtained from a woman aged 45-65 years in good health and CMV-seropositive.

On this clone: This specimen includes other DNA sequences encoding the same CDR3. V usage is TRBV13 and J usage is TRBJ2-3; D is uncertain. With 4 bases removed from V and 0 bases from J, the gap between germline ends came to 5 bases. The CDR3 runs to 13 residues. Germline-derived CDR1 and CDR2 are PRHDT and FYEKMQ (reference sequence). The DNA for the CDR3 is TGTGCCAGCAGCTCGCTAAGCACAGATACGCAGTATTTT. As protein: CASSSLSTDTQYF.

V usage is TRBV10-3 and J usage is TRBJ2-3; 10 bases agree with TRBD2. Germline CDR1 reads ENHRY; CDR2 reads SYGVKD. The V and J ends lost 1 base and 5 bases, in that order; junction bases with no gene match: 6. This CDR3 comprises 16 residues. Here the CDR3 reads CAISEWASGSGDTQYF. The CDR3 nucleotides read TGTGCCATCAGTGAGTGGGCTAGCGGGAGTGGAGATACGCAGTATTTT.

This clone occurred a few times. The chain has TRBV27 and TRBJ2-7, with 10 nucleotides matching TRBD1. Germline CDR1 and CDR2: MNHEY and SMNVEV (reference sequence). The trim removed 3 bases at V and 4 bases at J, leaving 6 bases unmatched. The CDR3 has 15 amino acids. The CDR3, as DNA: TGTGCCAGCAGTTTCGGACAGGGGGGCGGGTACGAGCAGTACTTC. Protein sequence: CASSFGQGGGYEQYF.

Written as DNA, the CDR3 is TGTGCCAGCAGTGTCCCCGGGTCGGCCAAAAACATTCAGTACTTC. Its translation is CASSVPGSAKNIQYF. The gene calls are TRBV5-8 and TRBJ2-4; D is undetermined. Trimming pared 5 bases from V and 1 base from J, leaving 13 bases between. The CDR3 is made up of 15 amino acids. Germline lookup yields CDR1 SGHTS and CDR2 YDEGEE.

The chain carries TRBV29-1 and TRBJ2-2, with 7 bases lining up with TRBD1. The V segment lost 6 bases and the J segment 0 bases; nucleotides outside the gene matches: 1. Germline V CDR1 and CDR2: SQVTM, ANQGSEA. The CDR3 extends over 13 amino acids. The CDR3 protein is CSVDRANTGELFF. The CDR3 nucleotides read TGCAGCGTCGACAGGGCGAACACCGGGGAGCTGTTTTTT.

The V and J genes are TRBV7-2 and TRBJ2-3, with 7 bases matching TRBD2. The germline CDR1 and CDR2 sequences are SGHTA and FQGNSA. The CDR3 has 14 amino acids. V was clipped by 1 base and J by 4 bases; unmatched bases: 2. This CDR3 is CASSLERGSDTQYF. The CDR3 bases are TGTGCCAGCAGCTTAGAGCGGGGCTCAGATACGCAGTATTTT.

The chain joins TRBV6-1 to TRBJ1-2; TRBD1 matches at 8 bases. In germline, CDR1 is MNHNS, CDR2 SASEGT. CDR3 length: 14 amino acids. Trimming at V came to 6 bases and at J to 2 bases, leaving 5 bases not matched to a gene. In DNA form, the CDR3 reads TGTGCCAGCAGGACAGACAGGGGAAACTATGGCTACACCTTC. Translated, it gives CASRTDRGNYGYTF.

The chain combines TRBV4-1 with TRBJ1-5; tentatively, D is TRBD1 (6 bases). The V gene's germline CDR1 is MGHRA and CDR2 YSYEKL. V was clipped by 0 bases and J by 5 bases, with 11 bases between them. CDR3 length: 15 amino acids. CDR3 loop: CASSQEGRGDQPQHF. CDR3 in DNA: TGCGCCAGCAGCCAAGAGGGCAGGGGAGATCAGCCCCAGCATTTT.

This clone occurred once. CDR3 residues: CASSPRTSVREQYF. The CDR3 nucleotides read TGTGCCAGCAGTCCCAGGACTAGCGTGAGGGAGCAGTACTTC. J is TRBJ2-7 and V is TRBV6-5, with TRBD2 matching over 9 bases. Germline CDR1 is MNHEY and CDR2 is SVGAGI. The CDR3 sequence is 14 residues long. The ends lost 5 bases at V and 7 bases at J; junction bases unmatched: 9.

The chain employs TRBV6-1 and TRBJ2-7; 8 bases agree with TRBD2. Germline lookup yields CDR1 MNHNS and CDR2 SASEGT. The CDR3 extends over 14 amino acids. Trimming cost V 3 bases and J 6 bases; bases outside gene matches: 7. The CDR3 DNA sequence: TGTGCCAGCAGTGACCCGGGACTAGGGGGCGAGCAGTACTTC. Its translation is CASSDPGLGGEQYF.

The CDR3 spells CASSYQGYHEQYF. The CDR3 bases are TGTGCCAGCAGCTATCAGGGTTACCACGAGCAGTACTTC. The genes are TRBV6-1 and TRBJ2-7; a possible D gene is TRBD1 (5 bases). The CDR3 covers 13 residues. The ends were cut back, 6 bases at V and 5 bases at J, with 14 bases in the middle. Looked up from germline, CDR1 is MNHNS and CDR2 is SASEGT.

V and J are TRBV6-5 and TRBJ1-4; tentatively, D is TRBD1 (5 bases). This CDR3 is built from 14 residues. V was clipped by 5 bases and J by 3 bases, with 10 bases between them. Per germline, CDR1 MNHEY and CDR2 SVGAGI. CDR3 sequence: CASSPTGPNEKLFF. As DNA, the CDR3 is TGTGCCAGCAGTCCTACAGGTCCTAATGAAAAACTGTTTTTT.

The V call is TRBV5-1, the J call TRBJ1-2; no firm D call. Trimming pared 2 bases from V and 0 bases from J, leaving 11 bases between. CDR3 length: 15 amino acids. CDR1 is SGHRS and CDR2 is YFSETQ in the germline V gene. The CDR3 nucleotides read TGCGCCAGCAGCTTCTTAGGCGGAGCTAACTATGGCTACACCTTC. Translation gives CASSFLGGANYGYTF.

This rearrangement joins TRBV11-2 to TRBJ2-5; D gene unclear. Trimming shortened V by 4 bases and J by 4 bases, and 10 bases separated the two germline ends. The CDR3 covers 13 residues. The germline V gene has CDR1 SGHAT and CDR2 FQNNGV. For the CDR3, the DNA is TGTGCCAGCAGCTACCCACAGAGAGAGACCCAGTACTTC. Translation gives CASSYPQRETQYF.

The chain links TRBV9 to TRBJ1-1, with 8 bases aligning to TRBD1. This CDR3 comprises 15 residues. Germline lookup yields CDR1 SGDLS and CDR2 YYNGEE. Unmatched junction bases numbered 7, after V lost 2 bases and J lost 4 bases. The CDR3 DNA follows: TGTGCCAGCAGCGTTACTAGCAGGGGGCTCACTGAAGCTTTCTTT. Residues: CASSVTSRGLTEAFF.

The chain is built from TRBV7-9 and TRBJ2-1; D not certain. Germline V lookup: CDR1 SEHNR, CDR2 FQNEAQ (reference sequence). Trimming removed 1 base at V and 0 bases at J, with 4 bases between. The CDR3 totals 14 residues. In DNA, the CDR3 is TGTGCCAGCAGCTTAGTAGACTCCTACAATGAGCAGTTCTTC. Translated, it gives CASSLVDSYNEQFF.

This sequence joins TRBV12-5 and TRBJ1-2, with 7 bases identical to TRBD1. V lost 5 bases to trimming and J lost 8 bases; unmatched junction nucleotides: 8. The germline V gene has CDR1 LGHNT and CDR2 FRNRAP. The CDR3 sequence is 13 residues long. This CDR3 reads CASGLNSGGGYTF. In nucleotides, the CDR3 is TGTGCTAGTGGTCTGAATTCAGGGGGAGGCTACACCTTC.

V gene TRBV4-1 combines with J gene TRBJ2-1, with a possible D match to TRBD1 (6 bases). Per the germline V gene, CDR1 is MGHRA and CDR2 is YSYEKL. CDR3 length: 15 residues. V dropped 4 bases and J dropped 9 bases, with 19 bases sitting between them. This chain's CDR3 is CASSRGSHRGGEQFF. The CDR3, as DNA: TGCGCCAGCAGCCGGGGATCGCACAGAGGGGGTGAGCAGTTCTTC.

The gene calls are TRBV6-1 and TRBJ2-7; a possible D gene is TRBD2 (6 bases). V lost 3 bases and J 6 bases, leaving 6 bases between the germline ends. Germline-derived CDR1 and CDR2 are MNHNS and SASEGT. The CDR3 runs to 11 residues. CDR3 nucleotides: TGTGCCAGCAGTGAGGGGGGCGAGCAGTACTTC. It translates to CASSEGGEQYF.

The chain has TRBV7-2 and TRBJ2-5; D is undetermined. This CDR3 spans 13 amino acids. Trimming stripped 1 base from V and 2 bases from J, with 5 bases between. Germline values: CDR1 SGHTA, CDR2 FQGNSA. This CDR3 reads CASSLGGQETQYF. CDR3 in DNA: TGTGCCAGCAGCTTAGGAGGTCAAGAGACCCAGTACTTC. Full variable domain (missing parts from reference TRBV7-2 and TRBJ2-5): GAGVSQSPSNKVTEKGKDVELRCDPISGHTALYWYRQSLGQGLEFLIYFQGNSAPDKSGLPSDRFSAERTGGSVSTLTIQRTQQEDSAVYLCASSLGGQETQYFGPGTRLLVL.

The chain carries TRBV28 and TRBJ2-5; 12 bases fit TRBD1. The CDR3 spans 13 residues. Looked up from germline, CDR1 is MDHEN and CDR2 is SYDVKM. V shed 8 bases, J shed 5 bases, and the junction held 3 bases outside the gene matches. The CDR3 loop reads CASGTGGEETQYF. The CDR3 nucleotides are TGTGCCAGCGGGACAGGGGGCGAGGAGACCCAGTACTTC.

The chain recombines TRBV7-9 with TRBJ2-2; D perhaps matches TRBD1 (7 bases). Germline lookup yields CDR1 SEHNR and CDR2 FQNEAQ (reference sequence). The V gene lost 5 bases and the J gene lost 5 bases, with 9 bases spanning the gap. CDR3 size: 13 residues. The CDR3 bases are TGTGCCAGCAGCCAGGGGGGAACCGGGGAGCTGTTTTTT. Amino acid sequence: CASSQGGTGELFF.

This clone was observed a few times. This sequence joins TRBV5-6 and TRBJ1-5; no firm D call. The CDR3 length is 13 residues. With 0 bases removed from V and 4 bases from J, the gap between germline ends came to 5 bases. Germline V gene lookup returns CDR1 SGHDT and CDR2 YYEEEE. The CDR3 is CASSLAFNQPQHF. The CDR3 DNA is TGTGCCAGCAGCTTGGCATTTAATCAGCCCCAGCATTTT.

The chain couples TRBV5-6 to TRBJ2-5; a possible D gene is TRBD1 (6 bases). The length of the CDR3 is 13 residues. V was clipped by 1 base and J by 5 bases, with 9 bases between them. Germline CDR1 and CDR2: SGHDT and YYEEEE. In nucleotides, the CDR3 is TGTGCCAGCAGCTTGAGTAGGGGGGAGACCCAGTACTTC. Amino acid sequence: CASSLSRGETQYF.